This T cell receptor (beta chain) was captured in a study of blood T cell repertoires in COVID-19. How the authors handled the data: Reference gene primer amplification yielded estimated nucleated cell counts. TCRdb keeps only in-frame clones here, not all; method: immunoSEQ multiplex PCR. That table supplies the V and J calls and clone size; D and trimming were determined from the DNA. Here the sample spans over 350,000 clones, just under 90% being singletons. Germline CDR1 and CDR2: MNHEY and SVGEGT. This CDR3 comprises 15 residues. V trimming: 6 bases; J trimming: 1 base; junction bases outside the gene matches: 6. Clinical histories supplied by participants themselves formed the basis of cohort assignment.

The source material was PBMCs or T cells enriched from blood (not recorded which). The chain uses TRBV6-2 or TRBV6-3 and TRBJ1-5, with 7 bases matching TRBD1. This sequence originates from a woman aged 45 to 65 who had recovered from COVID-19. The CDR3 spells CASSSGTVSNQPQHF. The CDR3 bases are TGTGCCAGCAGCTCCGGGACAGTGAGCAATCAGCCCCAGCATTTT.